This T cell receptor (beta chain) appears in the sequencing data of a study of neurological immune-mediated disorders. Study findings and constraints: A possible signature was seen in one related-CDR3 cluster, into which phylogenetic grouping placed the repertoires of 18 of 34 multiple sclerosis patients. The study found no CDR3 amino acid sequences shared by expanded clones across subjects, suggesting private repertoires in all groups.

V lost 5 bases to trimming and J lost 2 bases, with 20 bases between them. The CDR3 totals 17 residues. Germline lookup yields CDR1 MNHEY and CDR2 SMNVEV (reference sequence). Input was over 800,000 sorted T cells, either CD4+ or CD8+. TCRdb recomputed calls from the 5' RACE reads with MiXCR, one row per CDR3 protein. The sample holds about 55,000 distinct CDR3 sequences, just under 4% seen once. A few counts support this clonotype. Its matching antigen is unknown. The TCR was taken from a woman between 40 and 50 years old with multiple sclerosis. This chain links TRBV27 with TRBJ2-3; tentatively, D is TRBD1 or TRBD2 (5 bases each). Material for sequencing was CD4+ T cells from blood. The CDR3 region is CASSASPGRLNTDTQYF. DNA of the CDR3: TGTGCCAGCAGTGCTAGCCCGGGACGGTTGAACACAGATACGCAGTATTTT.